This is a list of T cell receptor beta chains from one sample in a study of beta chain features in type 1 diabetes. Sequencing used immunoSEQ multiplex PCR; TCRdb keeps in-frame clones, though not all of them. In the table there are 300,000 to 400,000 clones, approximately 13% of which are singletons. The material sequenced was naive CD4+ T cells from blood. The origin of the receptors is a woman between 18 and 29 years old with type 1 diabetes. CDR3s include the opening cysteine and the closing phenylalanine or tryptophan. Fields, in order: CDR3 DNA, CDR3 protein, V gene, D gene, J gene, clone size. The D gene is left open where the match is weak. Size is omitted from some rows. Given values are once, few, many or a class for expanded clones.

CDR3 DNA: TGTGCCAGCAGCCGGGACAGGAACACTGAAGCTTTCTTT
CDR3 protein: CASSRDRNTEAFF
V gene: TRBV27
D gene: TRBD1
J gene: TRBJ1-1
clone size: -

CDR3 DNA: TGTGCCAGCAGTTCCGGGACAGCAGCTTTCTTT
CDR3 protein: CASSSGTAAFF
V gene: TRBV6-5
D gene: TRBD1
J gene: TRBJ1-1
clone size: few

CDR3 DNA: TGCGCCAGCAGCCAAGTGGGTGGGGCGGAAGCTTTCTTT
CDR3 protein: CASSQVGGAEAFF
V gene: TRBV4-3
D gene: -
J gene: TRBJ1-1
clone size: few

CDR3 DNA: TGTGCCAGTAGTATTGGGACCGGACAGGCGCAGTATTTT
CDR3 protein: CASSIGTGQAQYF
V gene: TRBV19
D gene: TRBD1
J gene: TRBJ2-3
clone size: -

CDR3 DNA: TGTGCCAGCAGCCCGATGAAACAGGGGGTTCCCAATGAGCAGTTCTTC
CDR3 protein: CASSPMKQGVPNEQFF
V gene: TRBV5-6
D gene: TRBD1
J gene: TRBJ2-1
clone size: -

CDR3 DNA: TGTGCCAGCAGTTACTCGGGGACTAGCGGGGACAATGAGCAGTTCTTC
CDR3 protein: CASSYSGTSGDNEQFF
V gene: TRBV6-5
D gene: TRBD2
J gene: TRBJ2-1
clone size: few

CDR3 DNA: TGTGCCAGCTCACCAATAGACGGGAACTATGGCTACACCTTC
CDR3 protein: CASSPIDGNYGYTF
V gene: TRBV18
D gene: -
J gene: TRBJ1-2
clone size: -

CDR3 DNA: TGTGCCAGCAGTCCCCTAGCGGGAGGGAGGGAGCAGTACTTC
CDR3 protein: CASSPLAGGREQYF
V gene: TRBV27
D gene: TRBD2
J gene: TRBJ2-7
clone size: few

CDR3 DNA: TGTGCCAGCAGCTTGGAAACCGGGAGAGCAGGGAGGTACTTC
CDR3 protein: CASSLETGRAGRYF
V gene: TRBV7-2
D gene: -
J gene: TRBJ2-7
clone size: -

CDR3 DNA: TGTGCCAGCAGTGGGACATTCTCTGGGGCCAACGTCCTGACTTTC
CDR3 protein: CASSGTFSGANVLTF
V gene: TRBV25-1
D gene: -
J gene: TRBJ2-6
clone size: -

CDR3 DNA: TGTGCCAGTAGTCAGCGACTAGCGGGCTACCAAGAGACCCAGTACTTC
CDR3 protein: CASSQRLAGYQETQYF
V gene: TRBV19
D gene: TRBD2
J gene: TRBJ2-5
clone size: few

CDR3 DNA: TGCGCCAGCAGCCAAGGCCCGAGAAACTATGGCTACACCTTC
CDR3 protein: CASSQGPRNYGYTF
V gene: TRBV4-1
D gene: -
J gene: TRBJ1-2
clone size: few

CDR3 DNA: TGTGCCAGCATCCGGACATATCTTGGCAATGAGCAGTTCTTC
CDR3 protein: CASIRTYLGNEQFF
V gene: TRBV2
D gene: -
J gene: TRBJ2-1
clone size: few

CDR3 DNA: TGTGCCAGCAGCTTAGGGGCCGAGCAGTACTTC
CDR3 protein: CASSLGAEQYF
V gene: TRBV7-2
D gene: -
J gene: TRBJ2-7
clone size: -

CDR3 DNA: TGTGCCAGCAGCTTACCGGGGGGTAGCAATCAGCCCCAGCATTTT
CDR3 protein: CASSLPGGSNQPQHF
V gene: TRBV7-2
D gene: -
J gene: TRBJ1-5
clone size: -

CDR3 DNA: TGCAGTGCTAGAGACAGGTGGGGCTACACCTTC
CDR3 protein: CSARDRWGYTF
V gene: TRBV20-1
D gene: -
J gene: TRBJ1-2
clone size: few

CDR3 DNA: TGTGCCAGCAGCGTAGCGGAGAGCTCCTACGAGCAGTACTTC
CDR3 protein: CASSVAESSYEQYF
V gene: TRBV9
D gene: -
J gene: TRBJ2-7
clone size: -

CDR3 DNA: TGCGCCAGCAGCTTGAGCGGCGCCGACTACGAGCAGTACTTC
CDR3 protein: CASSLSGADYEQYF
V gene: TRBV5-1
D gene: -
J gene: TRBJ2-7
clone size: -

CDR3 DNA: TGTGCCAGCAGTGAAGCCCGGCAGGACCGGGGGGAAGCTTTCTTT
CDR3 protein: CASSEARQDRGEAFF
V gene: TRBV2
D gene: -
J gene: TRBJ1-1
clone size: -

CDR3 DNA: TGTGCCAGCTCACCACCGGGAGCGCTAGTGGCAGATACGCAGTATTTT
CDR3 protein: CASSPPGALVADTQYF
V gene: TRBV18
D gene: -
J gene: TRBJ2-3
clone size: few

CDR3 DNA: TGTGCCAGCAGCTTAAGCCCTAGCTCCTACGAGCAGTACTTC
CDR3 protein: CASSLSPSSYEQYF
V gene: TRBV5-4
D gene: -
J gene: TRBJ2-7
clone size: -

CDR3 DNA: TGTGCCATAAGAGCGGGACCTAGCACAGATACGCAGTATTTT
CDR3 protein: CAIRAGPSTDTQYF
V gene: TRBV10-3
D gene: TRBD2
J gene: TRBJ2-3
clone size: few

CDR3 DNA: TGTGCCAGCATTGGGACTAGCGGGAGATCCATCTACGAGCAGTACTTC
CDR3 protein: CASIGTSGRSIYEQYF
V gene: TRBV28
D gene: TRBD2
J gene: TRBJ2-7
clone size: -

CDR3 DNA: TGTGCCAGCCGGTCTGGAGCGGGAGGCCCCTACGAGCAGTACTTC
CDR3 protein: CASRSGAGGPYEQYF
V gene: TRBV6-1
D gene: TRBD2
J gene: TRBJ2-7
clone size: -

CDR3 DNA: TGCGCCAGCAGTGAGACTAGCGGGAAGCAGTTCTTC
CDR3 protein: CASSETSGKQFF
V gene: TRBV10-2
D gene: TRBD2
J gene: TRBJ2-1
clone size: once

CDR3 DNA: TGCAGCGTTGCGACCAGGTTAACCTACGAGCAGTACTTC
CDR3 protein: CSVATRLTYEQYF
V gene: TRBV29-1
D gene: -
J gene: TRBJ2-7
clone size: few

CDR3 DNA: TGTGCCAGCAGCCCACGAGGACAGGGACTTAGCAAAAACATTCAGTACTTC
CDR3 protein: CASSPRGQGLSKNIQYF
V gene: TRBV13
D gene: TRBD1
J gene: TRBJ2-4
clone size: few

CDR3 DNA: TGTGCCAGCAGTGAAGGACTAGCGGGTGCAGATACGCAGTATTTT
CDR3 protein: CASSEGLAGADTQYF
V gene: TRBV25-1
D gene: TRBD2
J gene: TRBJ2-3
clone size: -

CDR3 DNA: TGTGCCAGCAGCTCTACAAAATGGGACAGGGGGCTAAACCATCAGCCCCAGCATTTT
CDR3 protein: CASSSTKWDRGLNHQPQHF
V gene: TRBV7-3
D gene: TRBD1
J gene: TRBJ1-5
clone size: few

CDR3 DNA: TGTGCCTGGAGTGTCGGGTTGGGGGAGGCCATTAATGAGCAGTTCTTC
CDR3 protein: CAWSVGLGEAINEQFF
V gene: TRBV30
D gene: -
J gene: TRBJ2-1
clone size: -

CDR3 DNA: TGTGCCACCAGCAGAACAAGCGGGAGGGCCCCAGATACGCAGTATTTT
CDR3 protein: CATSRTSGRAPDTQYF
V gene: TRBV15
D gene: TRBD2
J gene: TRBJ2-3
clone size: -

CDR3 DNA: TGTGCCAGCAGTTCAGGGGACAGATTGAACACTGAAGCTTTCTTT
CDR3 protein: CASSSGDRLNTEAFF
V gene: TRBV6-5
D gene: TRBD1
J gene: TRBJ1-1
clone size: few

CDR3 DNA: TGTGCCAGCAGTTACCGGGACAGGGGGACGGTGACCCAGTACTTC
CDR3 protein: CASSYRDRGTVTQYF
V gene: TRBV6-5
D gene: TRBD1
J gene: TRBJ2-5
clone size: -

CDR3 DNA: TGTGCCAGCAGCTTAAGCCCGGGAGTACAGAACACCGGGGAGCTGTTTTTT
CDR3 protein: CASSLSPGVQNTGELFF
V gene: TRBV11-2
D gene: -
J gene: TRBJ2-2
clone size: few

CDR3 DNA: TGTGCCAGCAGCGCCGGGACTACGGGGTACCAAGAGACCCAGTACTTC
CDR3 protein: CASSAGTTGYQETQYF
V gene: TRBV7-9
D gene: TRBD2
J gene: TRBJ2-5
clone size: few

CDR3 DNA: TGTGCCAGCAGCGTAGGACAGAAAAACACTGAAGCTTTCTTT
CDR3 protein: CASSVGQKNTEAFF
V gene: TRBV7-9
D gene: -
J gene: TRBJ1-1
clone size: -